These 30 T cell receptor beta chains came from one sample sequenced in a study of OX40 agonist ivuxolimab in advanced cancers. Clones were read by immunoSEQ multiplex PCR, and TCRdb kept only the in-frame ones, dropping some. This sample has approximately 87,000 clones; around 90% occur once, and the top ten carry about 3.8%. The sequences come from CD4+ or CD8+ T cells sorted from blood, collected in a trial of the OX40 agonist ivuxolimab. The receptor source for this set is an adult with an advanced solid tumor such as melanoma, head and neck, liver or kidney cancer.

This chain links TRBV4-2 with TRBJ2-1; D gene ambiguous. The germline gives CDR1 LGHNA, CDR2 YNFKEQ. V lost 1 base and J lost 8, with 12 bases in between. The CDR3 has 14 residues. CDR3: CASSQVLEGYEQFF. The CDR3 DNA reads TGTGCCAGCAGCCAAGTCTTAGAAGGTTATGAGCAGTTCTTC.

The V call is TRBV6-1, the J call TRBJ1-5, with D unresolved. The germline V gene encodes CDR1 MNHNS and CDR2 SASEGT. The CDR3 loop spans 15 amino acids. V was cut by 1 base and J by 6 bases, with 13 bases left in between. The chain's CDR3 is CASSEEATLGQPQHF. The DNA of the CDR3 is TGTGCCAGCAGTGAAGAGGCCACCCTGGGTCAGCCCCAGCATTTT.

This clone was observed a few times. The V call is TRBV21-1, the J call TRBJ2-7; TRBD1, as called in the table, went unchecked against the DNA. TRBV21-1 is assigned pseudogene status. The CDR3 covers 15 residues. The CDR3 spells CASKARDRTSYEQYF. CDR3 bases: TGTGCCAGCAAGGCGCGGGACAGGACCTCCTACGAGCAGTACTTC.

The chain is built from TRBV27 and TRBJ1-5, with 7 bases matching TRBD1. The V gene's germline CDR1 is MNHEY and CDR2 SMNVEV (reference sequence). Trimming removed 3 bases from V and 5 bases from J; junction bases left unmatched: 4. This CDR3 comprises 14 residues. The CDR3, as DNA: TGTGCCAGCAGTTTTCAGGGGGGGGATCAGCCCCAGCATTTT. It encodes CASSFQGGDQPQHF.

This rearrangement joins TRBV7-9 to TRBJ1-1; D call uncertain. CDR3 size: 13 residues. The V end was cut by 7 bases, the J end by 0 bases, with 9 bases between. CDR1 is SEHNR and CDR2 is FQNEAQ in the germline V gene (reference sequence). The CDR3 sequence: CASTENMNTEAFF. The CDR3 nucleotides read TGTGCCAGCACCGAGAATATGAACACTGAAGCTTTCTTT. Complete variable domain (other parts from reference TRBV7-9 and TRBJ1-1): DTGVSQNPRHKITKRGQNVTFRCDPISEHNRLYWYRQTLGQGPEFLTYFQNEAQLEKSRLLSDRFSAERPKGSFSTLEIQRTEQGDSAMYLCASTENMNTEAFFGQGTRLTVV.

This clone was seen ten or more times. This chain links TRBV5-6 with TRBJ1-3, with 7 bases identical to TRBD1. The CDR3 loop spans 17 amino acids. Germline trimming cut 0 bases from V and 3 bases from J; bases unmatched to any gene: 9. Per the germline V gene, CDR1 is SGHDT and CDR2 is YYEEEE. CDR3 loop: CASSLETGWEFGNTIYF. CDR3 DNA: TGTGCCAGCAGCTTGGAGACAGGGTGGGAATTTGGAAACACCATATATTTT.

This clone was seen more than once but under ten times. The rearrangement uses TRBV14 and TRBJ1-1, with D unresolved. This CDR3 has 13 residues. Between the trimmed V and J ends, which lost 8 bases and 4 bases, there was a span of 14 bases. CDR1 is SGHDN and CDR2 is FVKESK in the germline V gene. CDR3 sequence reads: CASHLSLGTEAFF. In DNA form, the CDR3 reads TGTGCCAGCCACCTCAGTTTGGGCACTGAAGCTTTCTTT.

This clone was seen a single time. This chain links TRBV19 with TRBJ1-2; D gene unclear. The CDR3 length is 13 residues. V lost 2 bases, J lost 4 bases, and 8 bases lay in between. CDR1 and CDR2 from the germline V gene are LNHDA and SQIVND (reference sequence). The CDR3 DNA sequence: TGTGCCAGTAGTATACGCAGAGGCTATGGCTACACCTTC. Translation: CASSIRRGYGYTF. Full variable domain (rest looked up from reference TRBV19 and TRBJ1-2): DGGITQSPKYLFRKEGQNVTLSCEQNLNHDAMYWYRQDPGQGLRLIYYSQIVNDFQKGDIAEGYSVSREKKESFPLTVTSAQKNPTAFYLCASSIRRGYGYTFGSGTRLTVV.

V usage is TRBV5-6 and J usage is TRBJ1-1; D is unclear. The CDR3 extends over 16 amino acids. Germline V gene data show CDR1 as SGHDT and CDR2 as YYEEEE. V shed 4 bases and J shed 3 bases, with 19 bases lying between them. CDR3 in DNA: TGTGCCAGCAGCCACCGGTCCGGTTCATCGGACACTGAAGCTTTCTTT. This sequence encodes CASSHRSGSSDTEAFF.

CDR3 sequence reads: CASSAVTSGSTDTQYF. CDR3 bases: TGCGCCAGCAGTGCGGTGACTAGCGGTAGCACAGATACGCAGTATTTT. J is TRBJ2-3 and V is TRBV10-1; 9 positions agree with TRBD2. V shed 4 bases and J 0 bases; nucleotides not matched to a gene: 5. The germline gives CDR1 WNHNN, CDR2 SYGVQD (reference sequence). The CDR3 extends over 16 amino acids.

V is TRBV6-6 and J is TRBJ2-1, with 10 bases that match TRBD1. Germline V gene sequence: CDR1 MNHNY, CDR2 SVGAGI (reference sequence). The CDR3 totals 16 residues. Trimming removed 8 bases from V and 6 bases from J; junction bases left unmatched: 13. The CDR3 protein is CASVDRGQLTVNEQFF. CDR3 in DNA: TGTGCCAGCGTAGACAGGGGGCAGCTGACCGTCAATGAGCAGTTCTTC.

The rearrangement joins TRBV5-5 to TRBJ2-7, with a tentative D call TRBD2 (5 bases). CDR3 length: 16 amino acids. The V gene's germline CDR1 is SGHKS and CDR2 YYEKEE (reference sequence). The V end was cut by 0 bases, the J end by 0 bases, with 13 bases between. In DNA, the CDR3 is TGTGCCAGCAGCTTGGGTGACGCGGCGGGCTCCTACGAGCAGTACTTC. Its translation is CASSLGDAAGSYEQYF.

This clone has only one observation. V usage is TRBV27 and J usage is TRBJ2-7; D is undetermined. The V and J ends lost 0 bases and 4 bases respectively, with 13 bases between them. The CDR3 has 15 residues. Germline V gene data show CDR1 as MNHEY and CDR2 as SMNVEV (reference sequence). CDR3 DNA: TGTGCCAGCAGTTTATCCCCTAGTTCCAGATACGAGCAGTACTTC. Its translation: CASSLSPSSRYEQYF.

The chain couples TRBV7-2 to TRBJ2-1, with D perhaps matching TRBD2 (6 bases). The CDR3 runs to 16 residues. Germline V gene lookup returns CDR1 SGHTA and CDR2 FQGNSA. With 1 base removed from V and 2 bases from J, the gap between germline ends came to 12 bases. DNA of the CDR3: TGTGCCAGCAGCTTAGTGGTCGGGAGCCCCTACAATGAGCAGTTCTTC. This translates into CASSLVVGSPYNEQFF.

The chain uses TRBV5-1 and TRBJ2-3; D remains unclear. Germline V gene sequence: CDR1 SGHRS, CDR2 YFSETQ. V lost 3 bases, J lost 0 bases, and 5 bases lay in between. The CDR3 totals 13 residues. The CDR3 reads CASSSLSTDTQYF. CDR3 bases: TGCGCCAGCAGCTCGCTTAGCACAGATACGCAGTATTTT.

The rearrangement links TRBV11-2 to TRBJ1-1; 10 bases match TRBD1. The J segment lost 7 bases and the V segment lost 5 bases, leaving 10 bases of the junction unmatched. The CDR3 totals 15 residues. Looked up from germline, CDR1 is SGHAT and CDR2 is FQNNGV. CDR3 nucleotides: TGTGCCAGCAGCCCCGGGACAGGGGCCTTAGGTGAAGCTTTCTTT. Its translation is CASSPGTGALGEAFF.

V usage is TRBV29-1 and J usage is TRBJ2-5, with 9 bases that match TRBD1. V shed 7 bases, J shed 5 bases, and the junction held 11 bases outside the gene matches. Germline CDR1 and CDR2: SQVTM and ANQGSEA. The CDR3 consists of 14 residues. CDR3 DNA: TGCAGCGGCCGGGACAGGGCCGGGTGGGAGACCCAGTACTTC. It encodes CSGRDRAGWETQYF.

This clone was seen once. CDR3 bases: TGTGCCAGCAGCTTGGCGGGAGGTCGCACAGATACGCAGTATTTT. Translated: CASSLAGGRTDTQYF. V gene TRBV5-4 combines with J gene TRBJ2-3, with 7 bases lining up with TRBD2. The CDR3 contains 15 residues. Germline values: CDR1 SGHNT, CDR2 YYREEE (reference sequence). V lost 0 bases to trimming and J lost 1 base; unmatched junction nucleotides: 2.

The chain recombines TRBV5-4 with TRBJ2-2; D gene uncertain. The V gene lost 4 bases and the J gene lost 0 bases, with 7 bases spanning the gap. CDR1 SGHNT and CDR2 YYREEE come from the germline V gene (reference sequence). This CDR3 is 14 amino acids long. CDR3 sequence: CASSPEANTGELFF. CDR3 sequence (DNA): TGTGCCAGCAGCCCCGAGGCGAACACCGGGGAGCTGTTTTTT. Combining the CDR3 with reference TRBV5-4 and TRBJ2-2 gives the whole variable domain ETGVTQSPTHLIKTRGQQVTLRCSSQSGHNTVSWYQQALGQGPQFIFQYYREEENGRGNFPPRFSGLQFPNYSSELNVNALELDDSALYLCASSPEANTGELFFGEGSRLTVL.

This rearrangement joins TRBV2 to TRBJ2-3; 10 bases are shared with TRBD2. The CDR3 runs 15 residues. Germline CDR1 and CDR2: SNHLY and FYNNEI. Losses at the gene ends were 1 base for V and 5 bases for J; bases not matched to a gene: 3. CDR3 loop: CASSEGRLAGDTQYF. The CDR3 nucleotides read TGTGCCAGCAGTGAAGGCCGACTAGCGGGAGATACGCAGTATTTT.

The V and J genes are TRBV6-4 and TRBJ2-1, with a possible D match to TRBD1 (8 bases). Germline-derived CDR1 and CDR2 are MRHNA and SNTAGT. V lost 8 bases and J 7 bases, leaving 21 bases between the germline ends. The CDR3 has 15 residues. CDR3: CASSPGTGGENEQFF. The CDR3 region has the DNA TGTGCCAGCTCCCCGGGTACAGGGGGGGAAAATGAGCAGTTCTTC.

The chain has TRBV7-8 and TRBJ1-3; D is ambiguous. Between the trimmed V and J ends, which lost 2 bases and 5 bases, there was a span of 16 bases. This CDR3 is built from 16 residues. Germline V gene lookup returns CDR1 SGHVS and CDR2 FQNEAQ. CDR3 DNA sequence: TGTGCCAGCAGCTTATCAAACTGGGGTGAACGAAACACCATATATTTT. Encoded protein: CASSLSNWGERNTIYF.

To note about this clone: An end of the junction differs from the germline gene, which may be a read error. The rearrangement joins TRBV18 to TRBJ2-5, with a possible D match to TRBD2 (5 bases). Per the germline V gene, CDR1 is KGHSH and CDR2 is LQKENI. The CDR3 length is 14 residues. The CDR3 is CASSPQGSQGTQYF. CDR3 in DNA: TGTGCCAGCTCACCACAAGGGAGTCAAGGGACCCAGTACTTC. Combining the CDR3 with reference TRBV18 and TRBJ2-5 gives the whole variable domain NAGVMQNPRHLVRRRGQEARLRCSPMKGHSHVYWYRQLPEEGLKFMVYLQKENIIDESGMPKERFSAEFPKEGPSILRIQQVVRGDSAAYFCASSPQGSQGTQYFGPGTRLLVL.

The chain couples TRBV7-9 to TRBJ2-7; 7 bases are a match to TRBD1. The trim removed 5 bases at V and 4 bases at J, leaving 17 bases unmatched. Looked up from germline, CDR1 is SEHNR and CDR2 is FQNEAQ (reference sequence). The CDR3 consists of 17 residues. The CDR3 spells CASSPTGSRLGHYEQYF. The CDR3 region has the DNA TGTGCCAGCAGCCCGACAGGGTCCAGGCTTGGGCATTACGAGCAGTACTTC.

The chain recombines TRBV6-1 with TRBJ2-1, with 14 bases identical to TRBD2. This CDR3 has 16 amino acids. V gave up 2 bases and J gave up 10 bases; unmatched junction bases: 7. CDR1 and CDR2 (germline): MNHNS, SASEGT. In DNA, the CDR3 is TGTGCCAGCAGTGAAATGGGACTAGCGGGAGCGCGAGAGCAGTTCTTC. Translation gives CASSEMGLAGAREQFF.

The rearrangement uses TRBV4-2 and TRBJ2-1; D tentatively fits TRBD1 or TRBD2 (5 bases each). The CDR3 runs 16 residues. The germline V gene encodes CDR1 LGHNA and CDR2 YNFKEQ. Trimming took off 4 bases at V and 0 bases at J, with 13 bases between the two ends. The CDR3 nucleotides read TGTGCCAGCAGCCGACAGTGGGGGAGCTCCTACAATGAGCAGTTCTTC. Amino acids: CASSRQWGSSYNEQFF.

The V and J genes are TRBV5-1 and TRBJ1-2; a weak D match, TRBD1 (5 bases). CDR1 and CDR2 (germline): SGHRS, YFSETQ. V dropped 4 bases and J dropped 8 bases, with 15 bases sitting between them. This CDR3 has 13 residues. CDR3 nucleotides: TGCGCCAGCAGCCTCATGGGGGATCAAGGCTACACCTTC. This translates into CASSLMGDQGYTF.

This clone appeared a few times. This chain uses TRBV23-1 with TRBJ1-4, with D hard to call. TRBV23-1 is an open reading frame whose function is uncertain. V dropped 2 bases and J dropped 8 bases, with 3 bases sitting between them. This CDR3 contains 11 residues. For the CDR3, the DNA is TGCGCCAGCAGTCAACGAGAAAAACTGTTTTTT. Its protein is CASSQREKLFF.

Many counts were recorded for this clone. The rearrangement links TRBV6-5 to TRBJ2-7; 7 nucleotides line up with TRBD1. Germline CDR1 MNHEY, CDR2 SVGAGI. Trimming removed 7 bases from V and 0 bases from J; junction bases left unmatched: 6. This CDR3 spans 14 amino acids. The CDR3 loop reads CASKRDRASYEQYF. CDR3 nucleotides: TGTGCCAGCAAGAGAGACAGGGCCTCCTACGAGCAGTACTTC.

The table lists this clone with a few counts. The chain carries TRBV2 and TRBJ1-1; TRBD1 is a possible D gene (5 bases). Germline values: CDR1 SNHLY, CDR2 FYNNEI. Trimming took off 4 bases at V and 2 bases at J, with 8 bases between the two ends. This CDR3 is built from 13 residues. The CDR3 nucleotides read TGTGCCAGCAGTGCACAGGAAAACACTGAAGCTTTCTTT. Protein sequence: CASSAQENTEAFF.